This entry lists 13 T cell receptor beta chains sequenced from one sample in a study of regulatory T cells in long-lasting Graves disease. Time point specified: newly diagnosed GD, antithyroid drugs for less than 3 months. Extracted PBMC RNA gave rise to the TCR library. Libraries of TCR beta came from iRepertoire HTBI primers plus Arm-PCR of CDR3 regions. TCRdb reprocessed the multiplex PCR reads via MiXCR and lists one record per CDR3 protein. This sample has over 450,000 distinct CDR3 sequences, with approximately 12% found just once. The same sample was also studied in work on T cells in Graves' hyperthyroidism and ophthalmopathy.

The sequences come from peripheral blood mononuclear cells (PBMCs), collected at new diagnosis, from a patient treated with antithyroid drugs. All receptors derive from a woman aged 25 to 39 with Graves disease.

This clonotype appeared many times. This chain uses TRBV5-1 with TRBJ1-2; D may be TRBD1 (6 bases). Germline loops: CDR1 SGHRS, CDR2 YFSETQ. The V gene lost 0 bases and the J gene lost 3 bases, with 12 bases spanning the gap. The CDR3 extends over 15 amino acids. CDR3: CASSLVPGQHYGYTF. The CDR3 DNA follows: TGCGCCAGCAGCTTGGTTCCGGGACAACACTATGGCTACACCTTC. The variable domain in full, completed from reference TRBV5-1 and TRBJ1-2, reads KAGVTQTPRYLIKTRGQQVTLSCSPISGHRSVSWYQQTPGQGLQFLFEYFSETQRNKGNFPGRFSGRQFSNSRSEMNVSTLELGDSALYLCASSLVPGQHYGYTFGSGTRLTVV.

V is TRBV7-2 and J is TRBJ1-2, with 8 bases aligning to TRBD1. V lost 4 bases, J lost 8 bases, and 6 bases stayed unmatched. This CDR3 has 13 amino acids. Germline V lookup: CDR1 SGHTA, CDR2 FQGNSA. The CDR3: CASSSGQGGGYTF. CDR3 in DNA: TGTGCCAGCAGCTCAGGACAGGGAGGGGGCTACACCTTC.

This clonotype was counted many times. V is TRBV30 and J is TRBJ2-1, with 10 bases that match TRBD2. The length of the CDR3 is 15 residues. The J segment lost 7 bases and the V segment lost 1 base, leaving 7 bases of the junction unmatched. The germline gives CDR1 GTSNPN, CDR2 SVGIG (reference sequence). The CDR3 nucleotides are TGTGCCTGGAGTGCCGTAGCGGGAGGAATGAATGAGCAGTTCTTC. Translating it yields CAWSAVAGGMNEQFF.

The gene calls are TRBV6-1 and TRBJ2-7; TRBD2 matches 7 bases. V was clipped by 8 bases and J by 4 bases; unmatched bases: 11. This CDR3 is 14 amino acids long. Germline values: CDR1 MNHNS, CDR2 SASEGT. As DNA, the CDR3 is TGTGCCAGCGGTAGGGAGGGGAAGGGTTACGAGCAGTACGTC. Encoded protein: CASGREGKGYEQYV.

V and J are TRBV4-1 and TRBJ1-3; 7 bases fit TRBD1. Germline CDR1 reads MGHRA; CDR2 reads YSYEKL. Trimming took 8 bases from V and 7 from J; bases not matched to a gene: 5. The CDR3 runs 12 residues. CDR3 coding DNA: TGCGCCAGCGGACAGGACAGGAACACCATATATTTT. Its translation: CASGQDRNTIYF.

The J gene is TRBJ2-2, the V gene TRBV11-3, with 10 bases fitting TRBD2. The CDR3 covers 17 residues. Germline V CDR1 and CDR2: SGHNT, YENEEA. V was pared by 1 base and J by 5 bases, with 7 bases of the junction left unmatched. Written as DNA, the CDR3 is TGTGCCAGCAGCTTAGGTGGACTAGCGGATATTACCGGGGAGCTGTTTTTT. Protein: CASSLGGLADITGELFF.

This chain links TRBV7-2 with TRBJ2-5; 9 nucleotides line up with TRBD1. V lost 2 bases and J lost 2; bases outside the gene matches: 3. The germline V gene encodes CDR1 SGHTA and CDR2 FQGNSA. The CDR3 runs 15 residues. CDR3 in DNA: TGTGCCAGCAGCTTAAGGGACAGGGTTCAAGAGACCCAGTACTTC. This codes for CASSLRDRVQETQYF.

At least ten counts were recorded for this clonotype. The J gene is TRBJ1-1, the V gene TRBV11-2; D unclear. The CDR3 is 16 amino acids. Germline V gives CDR1 SGHAT, CDR2 FQNNGV. Trimming removed 5 bases from V and 0 bases from J, with 16 bases in between. CDR3 protein: CASSKPRVGLNTEAFF. In DNA, the CDR3 is TGTGCCAGCAGCAAACCACGGGTAGGGCTGAACACTGAAGCTTTCTTT.

J is TRBJ1-3 and V is TRBV12-3 or TRBV12-4; D is ambiguous. The CDR3 has 15 residues. V gave up 5 bases and J gave up 4 bases, with 15 bases separating them. CDR3 sequence (DNA): TGTGCCAGCAGTGTGACTGGGAGGCAAGGAAACACCATATATTTT. Translation gives CASSVTGRQGNTIYF.

Notes on this clonotype: The conserved final phenylalanine or tryptophan is absent from the CDR3, which likely points to a read error. The genes are TRBV7-2 and TRBJ2-7; D possibly corresponds to TRBD2 (5 bases). V dropped 5 bases and J dropped 0 bases, with 5 bases sitting between them. The CDR3 runs 12 residues. CDR1 is SGHTA and CDR2 is FQGNSA in the germline V gene. CDR3 sequence reads: CTSSGSSYEQYL. Written as DNA, the CDR3 is TGTACCAGCAGCGGGAGCTCCTACGAGCAGTACCTC.

This clonotype was picked up many times. The chain links TRBV20-1 to TRBJ1-1, with a tentative D call TRBD1 (5 bases). Germline V gene sequence: CDR1 DFQATT, CDR2 SNEGSKA (reference sequence). This CDR3 spans 12 amino acids. CDR3 DNA sequence: TGCAGGGCCCAAACAGGGAACACTGAAGCTTTCTTT. It codes for CRAQTGNTEAFF.

As for this clonotype: Possible read error: a much larger clone is one base away. This chain joins TRBV28 and TRBJ1-1; the D is unclear. Per germline, CDR1 MDHEN and CDR2 SYDVKM. The germline V and J ends were trimmed by 6 bases and 0 bases, with 17 bases remaining between them. This CDR3 is 16 amino acids long. CDR3 in amino acids: CASSRDNPSLNTEAFF. DNA for the CDR3: TGTGCCAGCAGCCGCGACAATCCCTCCTTGAACACTGAAGCTTTCTTT.

This chain connects TRBV4-1 to TRBJ2-7, with TRBD1 matching over 7 bases. Per germline, CDR1 MGHRA and CDR2 YSYEKL. CDR3 length: 18 amino acids. V lost 3 bases to trimming and J lost 1 base; unmatched junction nucleotides: 15. The CDR3: CASSHTPPGGLASYEQYF. CDR3 coding DNA: TGCGCCAGCAGCCACACTCCTCCAGGGGGTCTAGCTTCCTACGAGCAGTACTTC.